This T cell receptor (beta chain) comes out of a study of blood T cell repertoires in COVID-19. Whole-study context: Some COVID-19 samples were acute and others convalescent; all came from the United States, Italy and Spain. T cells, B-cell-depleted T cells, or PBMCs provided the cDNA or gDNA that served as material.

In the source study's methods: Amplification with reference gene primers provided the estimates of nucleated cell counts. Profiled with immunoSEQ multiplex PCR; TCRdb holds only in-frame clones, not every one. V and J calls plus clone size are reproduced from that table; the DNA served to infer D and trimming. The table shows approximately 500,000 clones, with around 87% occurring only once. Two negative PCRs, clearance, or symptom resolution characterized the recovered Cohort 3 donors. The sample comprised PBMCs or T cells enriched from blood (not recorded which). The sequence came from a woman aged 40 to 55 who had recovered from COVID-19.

DNA of the CDR3: TGTGCCAGCAGTGAGCCTCGGACAGGGGAATGGAGCACTGAAGCTTTCTTT. Protein sequence: CASSEPRTGEWSTEAFF. The genes are TRBV2 and TRBJ1-1; 9 bases are shared with TRBD1. The CDR3 extends over 17 amino acids. The germline V gene has CDR1 SNHLY and CDR2 FYNNEI. V shed 3 bases and J 4 bases; nucleotides not matched to a gene: 12.